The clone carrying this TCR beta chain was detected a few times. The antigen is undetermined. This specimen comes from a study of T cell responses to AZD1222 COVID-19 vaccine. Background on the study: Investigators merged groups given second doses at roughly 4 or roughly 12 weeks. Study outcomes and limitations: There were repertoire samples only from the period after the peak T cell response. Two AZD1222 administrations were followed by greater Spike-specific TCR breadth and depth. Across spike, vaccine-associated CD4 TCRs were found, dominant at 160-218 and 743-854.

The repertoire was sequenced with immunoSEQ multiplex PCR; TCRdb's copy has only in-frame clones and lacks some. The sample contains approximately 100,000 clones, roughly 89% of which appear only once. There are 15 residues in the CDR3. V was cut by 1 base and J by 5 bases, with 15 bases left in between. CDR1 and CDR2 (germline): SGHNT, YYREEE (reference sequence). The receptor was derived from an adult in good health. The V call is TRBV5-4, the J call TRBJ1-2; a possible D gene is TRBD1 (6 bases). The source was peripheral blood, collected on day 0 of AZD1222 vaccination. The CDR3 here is CASSLRSGGAYGYTF. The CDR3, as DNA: TGTGCCAGCAGCTTGCGGTCGGGGGGCGCGTATGGCTACACCTTC.